The next 16 T cell receptor beta chains were all read from a single sample in a study of sequential checkpoint blockade in melanoma. Profiled with immunoSEQ multiplex PCR; TCRdb holds only in-frame clones, not every one. This sample has 20,000 or so clones; more than 70% occur once, and the top ten carry approximately 38%. Treatment meaning: randomized to nivolumab then ipilimumab (arm A) or the reverse (arm B). The sample consisted of CD8+ T cells sorted from blood (inferred from file names), taken from a patient given nivolumab and ipilimumab in sequence. Receptor source: a human donor with melanoma.

This clone was seen once. The gene calls are TRBV7-8 and TRBJ2-7; 7 bases map to TRBD1. CDR3 size: 14 residues. The ends lost 5 bases at V and 6 bases at J; junction bases unmatched: 10. CDR1 is SGHVS and CDR2 is FQNEAQ in the germline V gene. CDR3 coding DNA: TGTGCCAGCAGCGAACAGGGGCAGGTCCTCGAGCAGTACTTC. This translates into CASSEQGQVLEQYF.

This clone showed up just once. The chain is built from TRBV5-1 and TRBJ1-6; D is perhaps TRBD1 (6 bases). Between the trimmed V and J ends, which lost 3 bases and 5 bases, there was a span of 6 bases. In germline, CDR1 is SGHRS, CDR2 YFSETQ. The length of the CDR3 is 13 residues. The CDR3 sequence: CASSSGDNSPLHF. The CDR3 nucleotides are TGCGCCAGCAGCTCAGGGGATAATTCACCCCTCCACTTT.

This chain connects TRBV30 to TRBJ2-3; 9 bases agree with TRBD2. CDR3 size: 14 residues. Germline values: CDR1 GTSNPN, CDR2 SVGIG (reference sequence). With V trimmed by 2 bases and J by 9 bases, 9 bases remained unmatched. The CDR3 DNA sequence: TGTGCCTGGAGTCCTCGCGGGGGGGCGGGCACGCAGTATTTT. This translates into CAWSPRGGAGTQYF.

The chain employs TRBV7-9 and TRBJ1-1; D not resolved. The length of the CDR3 is 14 residues. Deletions cut 2 bases from V and 6 bases from J, with 13 bases between. Germline V gives CDR1 SEHNR, CDR2 FQNEAQ (reference sequence). DNA of the CDR3: TGTGCCAGCAGCTTAAGCGAGGGTACTCCTGAAGCTTTCTTT. It codes for CASSLSEGTPEAFF.

The CDR3 loop reads CASSLADRVDSPLHF. CDR3 in DNA: TGTGCCAGCAGCTTAGCCGACAGGGTGGACTCACCCCTCCACTTT. The chain couples TRBV7-9 to TRBJ1-6; 7 nucleotides line up with TRBD1. The CDR3 has 15 residues. The V and J ends lost 0 bases and 10 bases, in that order; junction bases with no gene match: 6. Germline-derived CDR1 and CDR2 are SEHNR and FQNEAQ (reference sequence).

The chain couples TRBV6-5 to TRBJ1-1; a weak D match, TRBD1 (6 bases). The germline V and J ends were trimmed by 2 bases and 5 bases, with 12 bases remaining between them. This CDR3 has 14 amino acids. Germline V gene sequence: CDR1 MNHEY, CDR2 SVGAGI. The CDR3 protein is CASSYTGPRTEAFF. Here the CDR3 DNA reads TGTGCCAGCAGTTACACAGGGCCTAGGACTGAAGCTTTCTTT.

This clone was picked up a small number of times. This CDR3 is CASSQGADYEQYF. For the CDR3, the DNA is TGCGCCAGCAGCCAAGGGGCTGACTACGAGCAGTACTTC. The chain joins TRBV4-1 to TRBJ2-7, with D hard to call. V was trimmed by 1 base and J by 3 bases, leaving 7 bases between them. The CDR3 runs 13 residues. CDR1 is MGHRA and CDR2 is YSYEKL in the germline V gene.

This clone was counted between two and nine times. V is TRBV23-1 and J is TRBJ1-5, with 9 nucleotides matching TRBD1. TRBV23-1 is placed among ORFs of uncertain function. Trimming cost V 7 bases and J 2 bases; bases outside gene matches: 9. This CDR3 has 16 residues. CDR3 sequence (DNA): TGCGCCAGCACTCCGACAGGGGGTCAAGGCAATCAGCCCCAGCATTTT. Amino acids: CASTPTGGQGNQPQHF.

V gene TRBV5-1 combines with J gene TRBJ2-7; TRBD2 aligns across 8 bases. Germline V gives CDR1 SGHRS, CDR2 YFSETQ. CDR3 length equals 14 residues. The trim removed 4 bases at V and 2 bases at J, leaving 5 bases unmatched. The CDR3 here is CASSVSGSPYEQYF. DNA for the CDR3: TGCGCCAGCAGCGTGAGCGGGAGCCCCTACGAGCAGTACTTC.

This clone was picked up one time. The gene calls are TRBV18 and TRBJ1-1; D may be TRBD1 (6 bases). Deletions cut 2 bases from V and 7 bases from J, with 17 bases between. Germline CDR1 and CDR2: KGHSH and LQKENI. The CDR3 length is 15 residues. As DNA, the CDR3 is TGTGCCAGCTCACCAACTATCAAAGGGGGTGGTGAAGCTTTCTTT. Protein product: CASSPTIKGGGEAFF.

The chain has TRBV5-4 and TRBJ2-7; D is possibly TRBD1 (6 bases). V was cut by 10 bases and J by 10 bases, with 18 bases left in between. Per the germline V gene, CDR1 is SGHNT and CDR2 is YYREEE (reference sequence). CDR3 length: 11 amino acids. CDR3 amino acids: CAAEQGQHQYF. The CDR3 coding sequence is TGTGCCGCCGAACAGGGTCAACACCAGTACTTC.

V usage is TRBV28 and J usage is TRBJ2-7; D ambiguous. Trimming removed 3 bases at V and 3 bases at J, with 6 bases between. This CDR3 spans 12 amino acids. Germline lookup yields CDR1 MDHEN and CDR2 SYDVKM. The CDR3 protein is CASSFQDYEQYF. The CDR3 nucleotides are TGTGCCAGCAGTTTTCAGGACTACGAGCAGTACTTC.

V and J are TRBV28 and TRBJ1-4; D is perhaps TRBD1 (6 bases). The V and J ends lost 7 bases and 3 bases respectively, with 21 bases between them. In germline, CDR1 is MDHEN, CDR2 SYDVKM. The CDR3 runs 17 residues. The CDR3 DNA is TGTGCCAGCACCTCACCAGGGCAGGGGTGGGCTAATGAAAAACTGTTTTTT. It codes for CASTSPGQGWANEKLFF. Full variable domain (rest looked up from reference TRBV28 and TRBJ1-4): DVKVTQSSRYLVKRTGEKVFLECVQDMDHENMFWYRQDPGLGLRLIYFSYDVKMKEKGDIPEGYSVSREKKERFSLILESASTNQTSMYLCASTSPGQGWANEKLFFGSGTQLSVL.

The chain uses TRBV28 and TRBJ2-7; no firm D call. CDR3 size: 14 residues. Germline-derived CDR1 and CDR2 are MDHEN and SYDVKM. The V end was cut by 5 bases, the J end by 3 bases, with 14 bases between. In nucleotides, the CDR3 is TGTGCCAGCAGTCTTACGCCACAGAACTACGAGCAGTACTTC. Its translation is CASSLTPQNYEQYF.

The V and J genes are TRBV7-9 and TRBJ1-1; 7 bases map to TRBD1. The CDR3 is 15 amino acids. The ends lost 2 bases at V and 2 bases at J; junction bases unmatched: 5. Per the germline V gene, CDR1 is SEHNR and CDR2 is FQNEAQ (reference sequence). The CDR3 spells CASSLYQGGNTEAFF. The CDR3 nucleotides read TGTGCCAGCAGCTTATACCAGGGGGGTAACACTGAAGCTTTCTTT.

This clone has just a few counts. The chain is built from TRBV4-1 and TRBJ1-1; D might be TRBD1 (5 bases). Germline-derived CDR1 and CDR2 are MGHRA and YSYEKL. The CDR3 is 14 amino acids. With 7 bases removed from V and 3 bases from J, the gap between germline ends came to 15 bases. The CDR3 is CASKRGGVDTEAFF. In nucleotides, the CDR3 is TGCGCCAGCAAACGGGGGGGAGTAGACACTGAAGCTTTCTTT.